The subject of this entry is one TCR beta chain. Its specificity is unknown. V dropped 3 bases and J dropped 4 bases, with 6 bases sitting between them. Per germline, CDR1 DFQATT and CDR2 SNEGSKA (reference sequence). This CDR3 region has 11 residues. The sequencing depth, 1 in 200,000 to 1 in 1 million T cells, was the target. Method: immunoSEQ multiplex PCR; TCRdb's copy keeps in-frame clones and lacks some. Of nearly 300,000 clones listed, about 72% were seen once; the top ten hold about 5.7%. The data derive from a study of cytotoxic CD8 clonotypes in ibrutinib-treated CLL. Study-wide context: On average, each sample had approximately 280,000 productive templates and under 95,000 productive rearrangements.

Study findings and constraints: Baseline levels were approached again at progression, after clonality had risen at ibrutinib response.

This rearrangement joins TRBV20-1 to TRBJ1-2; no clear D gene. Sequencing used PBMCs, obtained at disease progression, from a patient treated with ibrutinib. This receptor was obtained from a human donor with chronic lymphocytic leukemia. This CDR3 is CSARWFYGYTF. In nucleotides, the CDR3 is TGCAGTGCTAGGTGGTTCTATGGCTACACCTTC.